This T cell receptor beta chain was recovered during a study of control samples from healthy donors and cancer patients. This clone was counted a single time. Here immunoSEQ multiplex PCR was the method, and the copy in TCRdb shows in-frame clones only, minus some. The sample contains 190,000 or so clones, about 93% of which appear only once. The receptor comes from a man younger than 35 in good health. The sequenced sample consisted of blood.

This CDR3 reads CASSPLPSTGLTTDTQYF. As DNA, the CDR3 is TGCGCCAGCAGCCCACTACCTAGTACCGGACTTACCACAGATACGCAGTATTTT. The V and J genes are TRBV5-1 and TRBJ2-3; D may be TRBD2 (5 bases). CDR3 size: 18 residues. The germline gives CDR1 SGHRS, CDR2 YFSETQ. Trimming removed 4 bases from V and 2 bases from J, with 23 bases in between.